This T cell receptor beta chain emerged from a study of blood T cell repertoires in COVID-19. Study as a whole: Samples representing acute and convalescent COVID-19 were sourced from the United States, Italy and Spain. PBMCs, B-cell-depleted T cells, or T cells provided the cDNA or gDNA that made up the material.

In the original processing: Amplifying reference gene primers gave estimates of nucleated cell counts. Profiling relied on immunoSEQ multiplex PCR, and the TCRdb table lists in-frame clones only, not all of them. V, J and clone size are those of that table, while D and trimming were read from the DNA. The profile shows 53,000 or so clones, around 84% of them singletons. The CDR3 is 13 amino acids. V lost 4 bases and J lost 7, with 11 bases in between. This chain links TRBV12-3 or TRBV12-4 with TRBJ2-1; D call uncertain. The TCR comes from a man in his 70s with active COVID-19. Sequenced material: peripheral blood. As DNA, the CDR3 is TGTGCCAGCAGTTGGTCTAGTGAAAATGAGCAGTTCTTC. Its translation: CASSWSSENEQFF.